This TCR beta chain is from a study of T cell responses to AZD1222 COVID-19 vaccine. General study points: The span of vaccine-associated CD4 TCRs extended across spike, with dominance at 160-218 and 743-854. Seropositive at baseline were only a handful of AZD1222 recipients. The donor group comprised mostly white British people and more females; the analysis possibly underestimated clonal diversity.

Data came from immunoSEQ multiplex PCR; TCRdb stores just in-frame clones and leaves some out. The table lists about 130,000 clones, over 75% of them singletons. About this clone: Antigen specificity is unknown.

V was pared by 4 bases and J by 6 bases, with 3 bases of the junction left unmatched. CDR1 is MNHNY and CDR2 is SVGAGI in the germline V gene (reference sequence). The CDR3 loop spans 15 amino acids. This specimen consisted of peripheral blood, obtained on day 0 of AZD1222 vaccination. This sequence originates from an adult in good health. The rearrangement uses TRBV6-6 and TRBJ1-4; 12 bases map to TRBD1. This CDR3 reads CASSWGQGADEKLFF. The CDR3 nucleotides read TGTGCCAGCAGTTGGGGACAGGGGGCGGATGAAAAACTGTTTTTT.